These 19 T cell receptor beta chains came from one sample sequenced in a study of regulatory T cells in long-lasting Graves disease. Time point meaning: persistent/refractory GD, antithyroid drugs over 5 years with positive TRAb. Generation of the TCR library employed RNA extracted from PBMCs. For TCR beta, libraries came from iRepertoire HTBI primers and Arm-PCR of CDR3 regions. TCRdb called the multiplex PCR reads again in MiXCR, with one record for every CDR3 protein. The sample gives 400,000 to 500,000 distinct CDR3 sequences, less than 25% of which show up once; roughly 8% is in the top ten. The sequencing here drew on peripheral blood mononuclear cells (PBMCs), taken when the disease was refractory, from a patient treated with antithyroid drugs. Receptors originate from a female donor with Graves disease.

The table lists this clonotype with a count of one. The CDR3 is CASSLIRLAGAETQYF. The CDR3, as DNA: TGTGCCAGCAGCCTCATTAGACTAGCGGGAGCAGAGACCCAGTACTTC. The chain has TRBV7-2 and TRBJ2-5; 12 bases are a match to TRBD2. Germline V CDR1 and CDR2: SGHTA, FQGNSA. Germline trimming cut 5 bases from V and 4 bases from J; bases unmatched to any gene: 8. This CDR3 has 16 residues.

V usage is TRBV20-1 and J usage is TRBJ2-5; D is unresolved. V was pared by 6 bases and J by 3 bases, with 11 bases between. The CDR3 is made up of 12 amino acids. Germline values: CDR1 DFQATT, CDR2 SNEGSKA (reference sequence). DNA for the CDR3: TGCAGTGCCCGGACGGCCGAAGAGACCCAGTACTTC. Protein product: CSARTAEETQYF.

There are many counts of this clonotype. This chain joins TRBV10-1 and TRBJ2-7, with D tentatively TRBD1 (6 bases). Per germline, CDR1 WNHNN and CDR2 SYGVQD (reference sequence). The CDR3 totals 14 residues. V was pared by 0 bases and J by 3 bases, with 9 bases between. CDR3 sequence reads: CASSESTDSYEQYF. The CDR3 nucleotides are TGCGCCAGCAGTGAGTCGACGGACAGCTACGAGCAGTACTTC.

This clonotype has a count of ten or more. V is TRBV6-1 and J is TRBJ1-4, with D possibly matching TRBD1 (6 bases). The CDR3 length is 15 residues. Looked up from germline, CDR1 is MNHNS and CDR2 is SASEGT. Trimming stripped 4 bases from V and 3 bases from J, with 12 bases between. The CDR3 sequence is CASSAQGRANEKLFF. The CDR3 DNA is TGTGCCAGCAGTGCCCAGGGGAGGGCTAATGAAAAACTGTTTTTT.

A note on this clonotype: This may be a read error, as it is one base from a much larger clone. The rearrangement uses TRBV18 and TRBJ1-1; D remains unclear. The CDR3 sequence is 13 residues long. Per germline, CDR1 KGHSH and CDR2 LQKENI. CDR3 sequence reads: CASSPQINTEALF. The DNA of the CDR3 is TGTGCCAGCTCACCACAGATTAACACTGAAGCTCTCTTT.

This clonotype was observed many times. The CDR3 nucleotides are TGTGCCAGCAGCACTACGACAGGTCCCCTGGAGACCCAGTACTTC. It is translated as CASSTTTGPLETQYF. The chain links TRBV2 to TRBJ2-5; D possibly corresponds to TRBD1 (6 bases). Trimming removed 6 bases at V and 5 bases at J, with 19 bases between. Germline values: CDR1 SNHLY, CDR2 FYNNEI. The CDR3 is 15 amino acids.

The V gene is TRBV28, the J gene TRBJ2-1; 8 bases are a match to TRBD2. Per the germline V gene, CDR1 is MDHEN and CDR2 is SYDVKM. The CDR3 sequence is 16 residues long. V dropped 2 bases and J dropped 2; count of bases not matched to a gene: 5. The CDR3, as DNA: TGTGCCAGCAGTTTAAGTGGCGGGGGGACCTACAATGAGCAGTTCTTC. Translating gives CASSLSGGGTYNEQFF.

This clonotype was seen repeatedly, ten times or more. The chain carries TRBV6-5 and TRBJ2-7; 9 bases match TRBD1. CDR1 MNHEY and CDR2 SVGAGI come from the germline V gene. The CDR3 runs to 15 residues. Trimming removed 2 bases from V and 7 bases from J; junction bases left unmatched: 9. CDR3 coding DNA: TGTGCCAGCAGTTACGGGGGGACAGGGAAGAGGGAGCAGTACTTC. This gives the protein CASSYGGTGKREQYF.

Ten or more counts support this clonotype. This chain connects TRBV28 to TRBJ2-5, with 13 bases matching TRBD2. Germline lookup yields CDR1 MDHEN and CDR2 SYDVKM. Trimming at V came to 6 bases and at J to 7 bases, leaving 11 bases not matched to a gene. This CDR3 is built from 16 residues. The DNA of the CDR3 is TGTGCCAGCAGAGACGCTGGACTAGCGGGAGTGGGGACCCAGTACTTC. Residues: CASRDAGLAGVGTQYF.

Turning to this clonotype: The conserved closing phenylalanine or tryptophan is absent in this CDR3, likely reflecting a read error. The limits of the CDR3 on the DNA are not certain, so only TCRdb's listed CDR3 is given. This chain connects TRBV9 to TRBJ2-7; the D call of TRBD2 is as the table states it, not checked on the DNA. Per the germline V gene, CDR1 is SGDLS and CDR2 is YYNGEE. 8 amino acids form the CDR3, both terminal residues included. This CDR3 is CASSVQAG.

This clonotype came up a few times. The chain links TRBV20-1 to TRBJ2-4, with D possibly being TRBD1 (5 bases). The germline V gene encodes CDR1 DFQATT and CDR2 SNEGSKA (reference sequence). The CDR3 covers 13 residues. V lost 6 bases and J lost 8, with 17 bases in between. The CDR3 spells CSARARVGYIQYF. CDR3 DNA sequence: TGCAGTGCCAGGGCCAGGGTTGGTTACATTCAGTACTTC.

As concerns this clonotype: This sequence may be a read error, since a much larger clone differs from it by one base. The chain has TRBV6-4 and TRBJ1-5; D gene unclear. In germline, CDR1 is MRHNA, CDR2 SNTAGT. The CDR3 length is 15 residues. The chain's CDR3 is CACSTRTGDNQPQHF. The CDR3 region has the DNA TGTGCCTGCAGTACCCGGACTGGGGACAATCAGCCCCAGCATTTT.

There are many counts of this clonotype. The V call is TRBV11-2, the J call TRBJ2-7; a weak D match, TRBD1 (6 bases). CDR1 and CDR2 (germline): SGHAT, FQNNGV. The CDR3 spans 13 residues. V was clipped by 7 bases and J by 0 bases, with 10 bases between them. The CDR3 sequence is CASTGTPSYEQYF. The DNA of the CDR3 is TGTGCCAGCACCGGGACACCCTCCTACGAGCAGTACTTC.

This clonotype showed up many times. This chain joins TRBV28 and TRBJ1-1; 10 bases align to TRBD1. V dropped 8 bases and J dropped 6; count of bases not matched to a gene: 9. Germline CDR1 is MDHEN and CDR2 is SYDVKM. This CDR3 has 14 residues. The CDR3 spells CASHLGTGVPEAFF. CDR3 in DNA: TGTGCCAGCCATCTGGGGACAGGGGTCCCTGAAGCTTTCTTT.

This clonotype was counted ten times or more. The rearrangement joins TRBV6-5 to TRBJ2-7; the match to TRBD2 covers 9 bases. The CDR3 has 14 residues. The ends lost 4 bases at V and 6 bases at J; junction bases unmatched: 7. Germline loops: CDR1 MNHEY, CDR2 SVGAGI. CDR3: CASSSPGLASEQYF. For the CDR3, the DNA is TGTGCCAGCAGTTCTCCGGGACTAGCAAGCGAGCAGTACTTC.

This rearrangement joins TRBV6-5 to TRBJ2-7, with 7 bases aligning to TRBD1. This CDR3 comprises 14 residues. Trimming took 3 bases from V and 1 from J; bases not matched to a gene: 3. CDR1 MNHEY and CDR2 SVGAGI come from the germline V gene. CDR3 region: CASSYPGQSYEQYF. DNA for the CDR3: TGTGCCAGCAGTTATCCGGGACAGTCCTACGAGCAGTACTTC.

V gene TRBV13 combines with J gene TRBJ2-7; D remains unclear. The germline gives CDR1 PRHDT, CDR2 FYEKMQ (reference sequence). CDR3 length: 13 amino acids. Deletions cut 1 base from V and 5 bases from J, with 9 bases between. The CDR3 region is CASSLEYRDEQYF. CDR3 nucleotides: TGTGCCAGCAGCTTAGAGTATCGGGACGAGCAGTACTTC.

This clonotype appeared many times. This rearrangement joins TRBV27 to TRBJ1-1; D is unclear. In germline, CDR1 is MNHEY, CDR2 SMNVEV (reference sequence). Trimming took off 3 bases at V and 5 bases at J, with 13 bases between the two ends. The CDR3 runs to 14 residues. The DNA of the CDR3 is TGTGCCAGCAGTTTTGGGAGGGCGGGAACTGAAGCTTTCTTT. This codes for CASSFGRAGTEAFF.

V gene TRBV5-1 combines with J gene TRBJ2-1; 12 bases align to TRBD1. The CDR3 totals 15 residues. V was pared by 4 bases and J by 8 bases, with 7 bases of the junction left unmatched. Looked up from germline, CDR1 is SGHRS and CDR2 is YFSETQ. The CDR3 is CASSQGQGAGDEQFF. As DNA, the CDR3 is TGCGCCAGCAGCCAGGGACAGGGGGCGGGCGATGAGCAGTTCTTC.